This TCR beta chain originates from a study of Ad26.COV2.S vaccination and SARS-CoV-2 variants. Looking at the study overall: Recipients of Ad26.COV2.S got it intramuscularly, once or twice 56 days apart.

As regards this clone: Its target is unknown.

Treatment described: roughly 20 received Ad26.COV2.S at low or high dose, single or two shots; 5 received placebo; per-sample allocation not given. Material that was analyzed had been drawn on day 63 after the first vaccine or placebo injection. An adult donor aged 18-55 years was enrolled in Boston. Overall study results and limits: Vaccinees displayed broader spike-specific TCR repertoires than placebo recipients.

Profiled with immunoSEQ multiplex PCR; TCRdb holds only in-frame clones, not every one. The repertoire holds around 420,000 clones, with approximately 90% as singletons. The source was peripheral blood, collected in a trial of Ad26.COV2.S vaccine versus placebo. The sequence was collected from a person aged 18-65 years who received the Ad26.COV2.S COVID-19 vaccine or a placebo.

The CDR3 DNA sequence: TGTGCCTGGGCCTTGGCGCGGGTGGAGACCCAGTACTTC. Translation: CAWALARVETQYF. The rearrangement joins TRBV30 to TRBJ2-5; the D gene is possibly TRBD2 (5 bases). The germline V gene encodes CDR1 GTSNPN and CDR2 SVGIG (reference sequence). Between the trimmed V and J ends, which lost 5 bases and 5 bases, there was a span of 15 bases. This CDR3 is built from 13 residues.